This T cell receptor (beta chain) was profiled in a study of T-cell reconstitution after alpha-beta-depleted transplantation in children. This clonotype has only a few counts. This sample's TCRbeta library carried unique molecular identifier barcodes. TCRdb used MiXCR to reprocess the PCR reads, holding one entry per CDR3 protein. The sample holds fewer than 550,000 distinct CDR3 sequences, 11% seen once. The ends lost 5 bases at V and 4 bases at J; junction bases unmatched: 4. CDR1 and CDR2 from the germline V gene are SGHTA and FQGNSA. The CDR3 covers 16 residues. V is TRBV7-2 and J is TRBJ2-3, with 15 bases aligning to TRBD2. The TCR originated in a human donor who donated a stem cell graft to a child with acute myeloid leukemia. The material sequenced was PBMCs from the stem cell graft donor, taken from the stem cell graft. The chain's CDR3 is CASSIRTSGGADTQYF. DNA of the CDR3: TGTGCCAGCAGCATCCGGACTAGCGGGGGGGCAGATACGCAGTATTTT.